This T cell receptor (beta chain) was sequenced during a study of blood T cell repertoires in COVID-19. Across the study: Sources were T cells, B-cell-depleted T cells, or PBMCs; the material itself was cDNA or gDNA.

Only in-frame clones appear in the TCRdb table, and some are missing; sequencing was by immunoSEQ multiplex PCR. This table holds about 48,000 clones, over 75% found once. Trimming took 3 bases from V and 5 from J, leaving 13 bases between them. This CDR3 has 14 residues. Germline CDR1 is SGHAT and CDR2 is FQNNGV. The material sequenced was peripheral blood. The clonotype comes from an elderly woman with COVID-19, enrolled during active disease. The chain combines TRBV11-2 with TRBJ1-2, with D perhaps matching TRBD1 (6 bases). CDR3 residues: CASSLTGTTYGYTF. The DNA of the CDR3 is TGTGCCAGCAGCTTGACCGGGACAACTTATGGCTACACCTTC.